These 30 T cell receptor beta chains share one sample of origin, sequenced in a study of a mutant IDH1 vaccine in newly diagnosed glioma. Their antigens are not known. The time point: week 11, during vaccination. What each vaccine dose contained was 300 ug of mutant IDH1 20-mer peptide, accompanied by topical imiquimod. Assay used: immunoSEQ multiplex PCR; TCRdb lists only in-frame clones, some missing. Of about 130,000 clones listed, around four fifths were seen once; the top ten hold 5% to 7%. The starting material was PBMCs, obtained from a glioma patient whose treatment included an IDH1 peptide vaccine. The receptors come from a man between 40 and 49 years old with glioma.

This clone has only a few counts. CDR3 bases: TGTGCCAGCAGTGAATCCGGGAGGATGGTAGAAGCTTTCTTT. Protein sequence: CASSESGRMVEAFF. The J gene is TRBJ1-1, the V gene TRBV25-1; unclear D gene. Germline V lookup: CDR1 MGHDK, CDR2 SYGVNS. The CDR3 consists of 14 residues. The ends were cut back, 1 base at V and 8 bases at J, with 14 bases in the middle.

This clone showed up just a few times. The chain recombines TRBV7-2 with TRBJ2-5, with TRBD2 matching over 10 bases. The germline CDR1 and CDR2 sequences are SGHTA and FQGNSA. The V and J ends lost 1 base and 9 bases, in that order; junction bases with no gene match: 11. The CDR3 loop spans 16 amino acids. This CDR3 is CASSLVASGRMLAQYF. As DNA, the CDR3 is TGTGCCAGCAGCTTAGTGGCTAGCGGGAGAATGTTGGCCCAGTACTTC.

The chain carries TRBV11-2 and TRBJ2-4; tentative D call: TRBD2 (6 bases). CDR1 is SGHAT and CDR2 is FQNNGV in the germline V gene. Trimming shortened V by 3 bases and J by 8 bases, and 14 bases separated the two germline ends. This CDR3 has 14 residues. CDR3 residues: CASSLGGLKYIQYF. The CDR3 nucleotides are TGTGCCAGCAGCTTGGGGGGTTTAAAGTACATTCAGTACTTC.

The chain is built from TRBV4-3 and TRBJ1-6; no reliable D call. Germline V lookup: CDR1 LGHNA, CDR2 YSLEER. The length of the CDR3 is 15 residues. Trimming left V 0 bases short and J 4 bases short, with 7 bases between. CDR3 bases: TGCGCCAGCAGCCAAGATTTAAGTTATAATTCACCCCTCCACTTT. Its translation: CASSQDLSYNSPLHF.

V and J are TRBV10-2 and TRBJ2-7, with D tentatively TRBD2 (5 bases). Germline-derived CDR1 and CDR2 are WSHSY and SAAADI. V lost 6 bases and J 2 bases, leaving 5 bases between the germline ends. CDR3 length: 11 amino acids. CDR3: CASSGAYEQYF. CDR3 coding DNA: TGCGCCAGCAGCGGGGCCTACGAGCAGTACTTC.

Details on this clone: The sample contains more than one DNA sequence encoding this CDR3. This rearrangement joins TRBV7-8 to TRBJ1-3; D gene unclear. The germline CDR1 and CDR2 sequences are SGHVS and FQNEAQ. V was trimmed by 5 bases and J by 1 base, leaving 6 bases between them. The CDR3 length is 13 residues. CDR3 region: CASSLMSGNTIYF. The CDR3 DNA follows: TGTGCCAGCAGCCTCATGTCTGGAAACACCATATATTTT.

This clone was detected a few times. This chain uses TRBV6-1 with TRBJ1-1; possibly TRBD1 for D (5 bases). The germline gives CDR1 MNHNS, CDR2 SASEGT. This CDR3 spans 13 amino acids. V lost 3 bases and J lost 11, with 16 bases in between. The CDR3 protein is CASSEDRGEVAFF. The CDR3, as DNA: TGTGCCAGCAGTGAGGACCGGGGCGAGGTGGCTTTCTTT.

The chain uses TRBV2 and TRBJ2-3; D gene unclear. CDR3 length: 11 residues. V was clipped by 5 bases and J by 4 bases, with 4 bases between them. Germline CDR1 is SNHLY and CDR2 is FYNNEI. Here the CDR3 DNA reads TGTGCCAGCAGTCTAGCAGATACGCAGTATTTT. Translation: CASSLADTQYF.

This clone was seen a few times. The V call is TRBV4-2, the J call TRBJ2-2; tentative D call: TRBD1 (7 bases). V was cut by 4 bases and J by 2 bases, with 11 bases left in between. This CDR3 region has 15 residues. Germline V gene data show CDR1 as LGHNA and CDR2 as YNFKEQ. The chain's CDR3 is CASSRQGGNTGELFF. In nucleotides, the CDR3 is TGTGCCAGCAGCCGACAGGGAGGTAACACCGGGGAGCTGTTTTTT.

The chain is built from TRBV5-6 and TRBJ2-5; D is ambiguous. This CDR3 spans 14 amino acids. CDR1 is SGHDT and CDR2 is YYEEEE in the germline V gene. With 0 bases removed from V and 0 bases from J, the gap between germline ends came to 6 bases. CDR3 DNA: TGTGCCAGCAGCTTGGTTGGGTACCAAGAGACCCAGTACTTC. It codes for CASSLVGYQETQYF.

The chain couples TRBV30 to TRBJ1-2; 7 bases line up with TRBD1. V shed 8 bases and J 2 bases; nucleotides not matched to a gene: 2. The CDR3 sequence is 11 residues long. Per germline, CDR1 GTSNPN and CDR2 SVGIG (reference sequence). CDR3 DNA sequence: TGTGCCGGGGACAGAAACTATGGCTACACCTTC. This sequence encodes CAGDRNYGYTF.

The chain employs TRBV6-5 and TRBJ1-4; 12 bases match TRBD1. J lost 5 bases, V lost 2 bases, and 3 bases had no gene match. This CDR3 is built from 16 residues. Germline CDR1 reads MNHEY; CDR2 reads SVGAGI. CDR3 sequence (DNA): TGTGCCAGCAGTTACCCTGGGACAGGGGGCAATGAAAAACTGTTTTTT. Protein: CASSYPGTGGNEKLFF.

This chain joins TRBV7-9 and TRBJ2-1, with 9 positions matching TRBD2. Germline CDR1 and CDR2: SEHNR and FQNEAQ (reference sequence). The CDR3 covers 16 residues. After removal of 3 bases from V and 9 bases from J, the junction contained 12 bases not matched to a gene. DNA for the CDR3: TGTGCCAGCAGCTTTCGGGCGGGGGGGCCCCCGGTTGAGCAGTTCTTC. The encoded protein is CASSFRAGGPPVEQFF.

This clone occurred once. V usage is TRBV30 and J usage is TRBJ2-7; D is unresolved. CDR1 is GTSNPN and CDR2 is SVGIG in the germline V gene (reference sequence). The CDR3 runs 14 residues. V was trimmed by 0 bases and J by 0 bases, leaving 9 bases between them. In DNA, the CDR3 is TGTGCCTGGAGTGTAGACCTTAGCTCCTACGAGCAGTACTTC. Protein: CAWSVDLSSYEQYF.

The CDR3 nucleotides read TGCAGCGTCCAAGGCCTAGCGGGCTACAATGAGCAGTTCTTC. This sequence encodes CSVQGLAGYNEQFF. V usage is TRBV29-1 and J usage is TRBJ2-1; the match to TRBD2 covers 8 bases. V gave up 6 bases and J gave up 3 bases; unmatched junction bases: 7. CDR1 and CDR2 (germline): SQVTM, ANQGSEA. The CDR3 extends over 14 amino acids.

The genes are TRBV11-2 and TRBJ2-1, with 10 nucleotides matching TRBD2. The J segment lost 6 bases and the V segment lost 2 bases, leaving 4 bases of the junction unmatched. The CDR3 runs 15 residues. Per germline, CDR1 SGHAT and CDR2 FQNNGV. CDR3 region: CASSLSGGAGNEQFF. CDR3 sequence (DNA): TGTGCCAGCAGCTTAAGCGGGGGGGCAGGCAATGAGCAGTTCTTC.

The genes are TRBV5-4 and TRBJ2-1; tentatively, D is TRBD2 (5 bases). The V end was cut by 5 bases, the J end by 6 bases, with 12 bases between. The CDR3 consists of 13 residues. The V gene's germline CDR1 is SGHNT and CDR2 YYREEE (reference sequence). CDR3 region: CASSPRALNEQFF. CDR3 in DNA: TGTGCCAGCAGTCCGCGGGCCCTCAATGAGCAGTTCTTC.

This chain connects TRBV4-3 to TRBJ1-3; no definite D call. Germline V CDR1 and CDR2: LGHNA, YSLEER. Trimming shortened V by 0 bases and J by 2 bases, and 11 bases separated the two germline ends. The CDR3 spans 16 residues. Here the CDR3 reads CASSQDGRGTGNTIYF. DNA for the CDR3: TGCGCCAGCAGCCAAGATGGTCGAGGGACTGGAAACACCATATATTTT.

J is TRBJ1-2 and V is TRBV6-6; 9 bases are a match to TRBD1. Trimming removed 4 bases from V and 6 bases from J; junction bases left unmatched: 3. In germline, CDR1 is MNHNY, CDR2 SVGAGI (reference sequence). This CDR3 has 13 amino acids. The CDR3 is CASSSGTGHGYTF. DNA for the CDR3: TGTGCCAGCAGTTCCGGGACAGGGCATGGCTACACCTTC.

The gene calls are TRBV7-9 and TRBJ2-1; D remains ambiguous. This CDR3 is built from 12 residues. Germline lookup yields CDR1 SEHNR and CDR2 FQNEAQ (reference sequence). Trimming stripped 4 bases from V and 4 bases from J, with 5 bases between. CDR3: CASSWGYNEQFF. DNA of the CDR3: TGTGCCAGCAGCTGGGGTTACAATGAGCAGTTCTTC. Full variable domain (rest looked up from reference TRBV7-9 and TRBJ2-1): DTGVSQNPRHKITKRGQNVTFRCDPISEHNRLYWYRQTLGQGPEFLTYFQNEAQLEKSRLLSDRFSAERPKGSFSTLEIQRTEQGDSAMYLCASSWGYNEQFFGPGTRLTVL.

The V and J genes are TRBV27 and TRBJ2-7; D is tentatively TRBD1 or TRBD2 (5 bases each). Trimming removed 2 bases from V and 6 bases from J, with 8 bases in between. Germline CDR1 and CDR2: MNHEY and SMNVEV (reference sequence). CDR3 length: 12 residues. The CDR3 DNA is TGTGCCAGCAGTTTAGAGGGGATCGAGCAGTACTTC. Translation: CASSLEGIEQYF.

A remark on this clone: One end of the junction is discordant with germline, which a read error may explain. The chain combines TRBV7-2 with TRBJ1-6; no firm D call. There are 15 residues in the CDR3. Per the germline V gene, CDR1 is SGHTA and CDR2 is FQGNSA. The CDR3 DNA is TGTGCCAGCAGCTTAGACGGGTCCTTTAATTCACCCCTCCACTTT. Translated: CASSLDGSFNSPLHF.

The chain is built from TRBV7-8 and TRBJ1-1; 7 bases align to TRBD1. V dropped 4 bases and J dropped 0; count of bases not matched to a gene: 8. In germline, CDR1 is SGHVS, CDR2 FQNEAQ. The CDR3 has 16 amino acids. The CDR3 protein is CASSYRADRVNTEAFF. CDR3 in DNA: TGTGCCAGCAGCTATAGAGCCGACAGGGTGAACACTGAAGCTTTCTTT.

This clone has just one count. The chain couples TRBV25-1 to TRBJ1-4; 11 bases match TRBD1. CDR1 MGHDK and CDR2 SYGVNS come from the germline V gene. The length of the CDR3 is 16 residues. V gave up 1 base and J gave up 10 bases; unmatched junction bases: 8. CDR3 sequence: CASSESRTGGSLKLFF. Written as DNA, the CDR3 is TGTGCCAGCAGTGAATCAAGGACAGGGGGCTCTCTAAAACTGTTTTTT.

The V call is TRBV28, the J call TRBJ1-1; a possible D gene is TRBD1 (6 bases). Between the trimmed V and J ends, which lost 6 bases and 4 bases, there was a span of 15 bases. From germline, CDR1 is MDHEN and CDR2 SYDVKM. The CDR3 covers 14 residues. The CDR3 bases are TGTGCCAGCAGCTTCACAGGGCGCGGCACTGAAGCTTTCTTT. Its protein is CASSFTGRGTEAFF.

The chain has TRBV4-3 and TRBJ2-1; a possible D gene is TRBD1 (6 bases). CDR3 length equals 17 residues. Per the germline V gene, CDR1 is LGHNA and CDR2 is YSLEER. Trimming took 0 bases from V and 4 from J, leaving 16 bases between them. This CDR3 is CASSQDLGARVYNEQFF. CDR3 coding DNA: TGCGCCAGCAGCCAAGATTTGGGGGCGAGGGTATACAATGAGCAGTTCTTC.

The chain employs TRBV14 and TRBJ2-5; 7 bases are shared with TRBD2. V gave up 0 bases and J gave up 4 bases; unmatched junction bases: 14. CDR3 size: 18 residues. Germline values: CDR1 SGHDN, CDR2 FVKESK. The CDR3 nucleotides read TGTGCCAGCAGCCAAGATAACGGAAGGGGAGGGTTCGTAGAGACCCAGTACTTC. Its protein is CASSQDNGRGGFVETQYF.

The genes are TRBV5-8 and TRBJ2-3; 10 bases align to TRBD1. This CDR3 is 15 amino acids long. V lost 4 bases to trimming and J lost 3 bases; unmatched junction nucleotides: 5. Germline V CDR1 and CDR2: SGHTS, YDEGEE. The DNA of the CDR3 is TGTGCCAGCAGCGGAGGGACAGGGGCGACAGATACGCAGTATTTT. This encodes CASSGGTGATDTQYF. The full variable domain, with the rest looked up from reference TRBV5-8 and TRBJ2-3, is EAGVTQSPTHLIKTRGQQATLRCSPISGHTSVYWYQQALGLGLQFLLWYDEGEERNRGNFPPRFSGRQFPNYSSELNVNALELEDSALYLCASSGGTGATDTQYFGPGTRLTVL.

As regards this clone: One end of the junction varies from germline; a read error may be responsible. The chain combines TRBV5-1 with TRBJ2-7, with TRBD2 matching over 9 bases. The CDR3 consists of 15 residues. CDR1 and CDR2 (germline): SGHRS, YFSETQ. CDR3 region: CASSLGTSASYAQYF. CDR3 sequence (DNA): TGCGCCAGCAGCTTGGGGACTAGCGCGTCTTACGCGCAGTACTTC.

J is TRBJ2-3 and V is TRBV9; D is unclear. Deletions cut 3 bases from V and 4 bases from J, with 15 bases between. The CDR3 is made up of 15 amino acids. Germline V gene data show CDR1 as SGDLS and CDR2 as YYNGEE. In nucleotides, the CDR3 is TGTGCCAGCAGCGCAAGGTTGTCTGCGGCAGATACGCAGTATTTT. Residues: CASSARLSAADTQYF.